This T cell receptor beta chain was recovered during a study of shared clonotypes between healthy human individuals. Study observations and caveats: Generally, naive subsets came out with larger estimated richness than memory subsets.

This table comes from immunoSEQ multiplex PCR, and its TCRdb copy is limited to in-frame clones, with some not included. The table includes 1,400,000 or so clones, about 98.5% detected once. Germline-derived CDR1 and CDR2 are SGHRS and YFSETQ. The CDR3 extends over 13 amino acids. V was cut by 4 bases and J by 2 bases, with 10 bases left in between. To note about this clone: What it binds is unknown. This sample includes further DNA sequences coding for the same CDR3.

This clonotype was obtained from a man younger than 40 in good health. The specimen was naive CD4+ T cells sorted from blood. This sample's subset: CD45RA+ positively selected. The V gene is TRBV5-1, the J gene TRBJ2-7; D possibly corresponds to TRBD1 (5 bases). The DNA for the CDR3 is TGCGCCAGCAGCCTGCAGGGCACCTACGAGCAGTACTTC. Its translation is CASSLQGTYEQYF.